A selection of T cell receptor beta chains follows, all from one sample in a study of regulatory T cells in long-lasting Graves disease. TCRdb re-analysed the multiplex PCR reads in MiXCR, keeping a single row per CDR3 protein. The table shows about 620,000 distinct CDR3 sequences, with 16% occurring only once. The same data also went into a second study, on T cells in Graves' hyperthyroidism and ophthalmopathy.

Material: peripheral blood mononuclear cells (PBMCs), obtained at new diagnosis, from a patient treated with antithyroid drugs. The source of these receptors is a woman aged 25 to 39 with Graves disease. CDR3s include the opening cysteine and the closing phenylalanine or tryptophan. The order of the fields is clone size, V gene, J gene, CDR3 protein. A clone size is listed for some rows: how often the clone was seen (once, few, many), or a class if it is expanded.

abundance: -; v_gene: TRBV19; j_gene: TRBJ2-4; CDR3aa: CASSMTRQGTDIQYF
abundance: -; v_gene: TRBV5-5; j_gene: TRBJ2-5; CDR3aa: CASSRLQSQETQYF
abundance: few; v_gene: TRBV29-1; j_gene: TRBJ1-2; CDR3aa: CSAQGQGALLNYGYTF
abundance: many; v_gene: TRBV18; j_gene: TRBJ2-2; CDR3aa: CASSPPNTGELFF
abundance: many; v_gene: TRBV12-3/TRBV12-4; j_gene: TRBJ2-4; CDR3aa: CASSLWGAGFKYF
abundance: -; v_gene: TRBV28; j_gene: TRBJ2-5; CDR3aa: CASRAGGVFEETQYF
abundance: few; v_gene: TRBV18; j_gene: TRBJ2-1; CDR3aa: CASSRDKHNEQFF
abundance: few; v_gene: TRBV20-1; j_gene: TRBJ2-7; CDR3aa: CSALQGLAGVEQYF
abundance: many; v_gene: TRBV28; j_gene: TRBJ2-1; CDR3aa: CATASGRANEQFF
abundance: few; v_gene: TRBV28; j_gene: TRBJ2-7; CDR3aa: CASRTGEGRYEQYF
abundance: many; v_gene: TRBV20-1; j_gene: TRBJ1-1; CDR3aa: CSAPDLNTEAFF
abundance: -; v_gene: TRBV28; j_gene: TRBJ1-4; CDR3aa: CASRRDRGVEKLFF
abundance: -; v_gene: TRBV6-5; j_gene: TRBJ1-5; CDR3aa: CASSYSTRDNQPQHF
abundance: many; v_gene: TRBV7-9; j_gene: TRBJ2-5; CDR3aa: CASSSLAGVWSQETQYF
abundance: many; v_gene: TRBV27; j_gene: TRBJ1-5; CDR3aa: CASSSLGGGYSNQPQHF
abundance: few; v_gene: TRBV18; j_gene: TRBJ1-4; CDR3aa: CASSPRGSSNEKLFF
abundance: few; v_gene: TRBV15; j_gene: TRBJ2-3; CDR3aa: CATSGSQGLTDTQYF
abundance: few; v_gene: TRBV18; j_gene: TRBJ2-7; CDR3aa: CASSQGQRYEQYF
abundance: many; v_gene: TRBV6-1; j_gene: TRBJ1-2; CDR3aa: CASSQPTGQSYGYTF
abundance: many; v_gene: TRBV2; j_gene: TRBJ1-2; CDR3aa: CASSQTGGSNYGYTF
abundance: few; v_gene: TRBV5-1; j_gene: TRBJ1-5; CDR3aa: CASSLTGTKDQPQHF
abundance: few; v_gene: TRBV29-1; j_gene: TRBJ2-2; CDR3aa: CSVESRDTSNTGELFF
abundance: -; v_gene: TRBV2; j_gene: TRBJ2-1; CDR3aa: CATSDTAAGRNEQFF
abundance: -; v_gene: TRBV30; j_gene: TRBJ1-1; CDR3aa: CAWGRLGASPPEAFF
abundance: many; v_gene: TRBV28; j_gene: TRBJ2-7; CDR3aa: CASSLMGREYHEQYF
abundance: -; v_gene: TRBV2; j_gene: TRBJ1-5; CDR3aa: CATSTSGGQGDQPQHF
abundance: -; v_gene: TRBV27; j_gene: TRBJ2-1; CDR3aa: CASSGQGNNEQFF